This TCR beta chain was captured by sequencing in a study of cytomegalovirus exposure and HLA in healthy donors. Study findings and constraints: Analysis was performed later, and it showed HLA-associated TCR beta chains to be more clonally expanded than equally common others.

The germline V gene has CDR1 SGHTA and CDR2 FQGNSA. This CDR3 has 16 amino acids. Trimming removed 8 bases from V and 2 bases from J; junction bases left unmatched: 12. PCR was performed using 60 Vbeta and 13 Jbeta primers. Per the authors' pipeline: In a later analysis, of roughly 83 million unique beta chains, 9 million to 11 million appeared in at least two donors. Libraries were prepared by immunoSEQ multiplex PCR; TCRdb keeps only in-frame clonotypes and omits some of them. Clone size and V and J calls were adopted from that table, with D and trimming inferred from the DNA. The sample shows some 180,000 clones, roughly 85% of them seen only once. This clone was picked up one time. Its target is not known.

This receptor was obtained from a young woman in good health and CMV-seropositive. The sequencing input was PBMCs. V gene TRBV7-2 combines with J gene TRBJ2-7; TRBD2 matches at 10 bases. This CDR3 is CASRTAASGRTYEQYF. The CDR3 DNA sequence: TGTGCCAGCCGCACGGCGGCTAGCGGGAGAACCTACGAGCAGTACTTC.